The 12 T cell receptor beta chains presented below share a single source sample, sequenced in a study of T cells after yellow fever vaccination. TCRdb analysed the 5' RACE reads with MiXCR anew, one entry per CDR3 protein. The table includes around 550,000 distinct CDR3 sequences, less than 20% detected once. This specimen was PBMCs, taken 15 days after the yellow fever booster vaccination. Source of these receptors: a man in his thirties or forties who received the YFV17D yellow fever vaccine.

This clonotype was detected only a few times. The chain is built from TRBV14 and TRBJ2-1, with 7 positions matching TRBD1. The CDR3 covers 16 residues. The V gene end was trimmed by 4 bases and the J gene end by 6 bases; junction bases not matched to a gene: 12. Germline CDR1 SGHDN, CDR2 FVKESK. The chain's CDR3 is CASSLQDRLIRNEQFF. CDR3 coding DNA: TGTGCCAGCAGCCTTCAGGACAGGTTGATTCGCAATGAGCAGTTCTTC.

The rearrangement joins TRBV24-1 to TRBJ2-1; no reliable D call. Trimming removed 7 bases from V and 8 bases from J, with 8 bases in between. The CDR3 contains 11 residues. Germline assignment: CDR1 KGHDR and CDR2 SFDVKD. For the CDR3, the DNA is TGTGCCACCAGGCAAGAACATGAGCAGTTCTTC. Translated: CATRQEHEQFF.

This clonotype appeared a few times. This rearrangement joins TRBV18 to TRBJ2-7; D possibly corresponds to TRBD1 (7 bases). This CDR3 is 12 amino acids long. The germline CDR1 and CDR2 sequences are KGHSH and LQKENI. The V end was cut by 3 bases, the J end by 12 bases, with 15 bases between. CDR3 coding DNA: TGTGCCAGCTCACCCCCCACAGGGGAGGTGTACTTC. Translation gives CASSPPTGEVYF.

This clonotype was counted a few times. The CDR3 sequence is CASRLDQGSPYEQYF. The CDR3 nucleotides are TGTGCCAGCAGGCTGGACCAGGGGTCCCCCTACGAGCAGTACTTC. The V call is TRBV11-2, the J call TRBJ2-7, with TRBD1 as a possible D gene (6 bases). The CDR3 extends over 15 amino acids. The V end lost 6 bases, the J end lost 2 bases, and 17 bases lay between the germline ends. The V gene's germline CDR1 is SGHAT and CDR2 FQNNGV. The variable domain in full, with the rest retrieved from reference TRBV11-2 and TRBJ2-7, is EAGVAQSPRYKIIEKRQSVAFWCNPISGHATLYWYQQILGQGPKLLIQFQNNGVVDDSQLPKDRFSAERLKGVDSTLKIQPAKLEDSAVYLCASRLDQGSPYEQYFGPGTRLTVT.

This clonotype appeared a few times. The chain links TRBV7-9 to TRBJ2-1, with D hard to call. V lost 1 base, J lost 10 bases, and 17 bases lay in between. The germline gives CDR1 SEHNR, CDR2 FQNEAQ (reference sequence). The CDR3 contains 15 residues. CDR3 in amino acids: CASSLVSDFGSEQFF. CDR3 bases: TGTGCCAGCAGCTTAGTGTCTGACTTTGGCAGCGAGCAGTTCTTC.

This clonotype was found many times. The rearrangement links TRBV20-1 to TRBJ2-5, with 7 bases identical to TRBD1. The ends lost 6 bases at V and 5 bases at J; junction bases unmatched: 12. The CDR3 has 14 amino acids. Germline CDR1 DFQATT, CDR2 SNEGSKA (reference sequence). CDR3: CSALRRGGVETQYF. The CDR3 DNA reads TGCAGTGCCCTCCGACGAGGGGGCGTCGAGACCCAGTACTTC.

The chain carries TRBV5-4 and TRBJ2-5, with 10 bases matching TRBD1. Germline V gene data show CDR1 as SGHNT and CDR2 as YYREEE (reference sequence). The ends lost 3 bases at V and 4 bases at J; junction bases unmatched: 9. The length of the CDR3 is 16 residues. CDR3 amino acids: CASSSHDRGRPETQYF. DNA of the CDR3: TGTGCCAGCAGCTCACATGACAGGGGGCGACCAGAGACCCAGTACTTC.

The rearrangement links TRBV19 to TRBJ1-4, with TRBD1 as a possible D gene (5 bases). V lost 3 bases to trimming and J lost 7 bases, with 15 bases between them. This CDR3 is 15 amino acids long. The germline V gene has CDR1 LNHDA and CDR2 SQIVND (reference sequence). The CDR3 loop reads CASSIGGALGEKLFF. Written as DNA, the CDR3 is TGTGCCAGTAGTATTGGAGGGGCGCTCGGTGAAAAACTGTTTTTT.

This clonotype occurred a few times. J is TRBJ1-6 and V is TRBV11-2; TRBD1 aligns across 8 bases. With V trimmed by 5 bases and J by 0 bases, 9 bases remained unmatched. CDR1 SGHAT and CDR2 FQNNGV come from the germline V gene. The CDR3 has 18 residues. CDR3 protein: CASSRRTGGSSYNSPLHF. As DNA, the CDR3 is TGTGCCAGCAGCCGACGAACAGGGGGAAGCTCCTATAATTCACCCCTCCACTTT.

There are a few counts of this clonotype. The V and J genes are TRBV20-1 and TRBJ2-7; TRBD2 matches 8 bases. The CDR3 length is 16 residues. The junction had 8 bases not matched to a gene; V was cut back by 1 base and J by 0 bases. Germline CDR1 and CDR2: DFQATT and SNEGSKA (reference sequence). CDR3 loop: CSARATSSGLSYEQYF. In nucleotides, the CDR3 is TGCAGTGCTAGAGCAACCTCTAGCGGGCTCTCCTACGAGCAGTACTTC.

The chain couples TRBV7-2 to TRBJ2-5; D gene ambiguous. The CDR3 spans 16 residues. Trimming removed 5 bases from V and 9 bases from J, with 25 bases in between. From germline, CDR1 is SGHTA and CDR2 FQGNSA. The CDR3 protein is CASSLPARPSQEPQYF. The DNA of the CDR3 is TGTGCCAGCAGCCTCCCCGCTAGACCTTCCCAAGAACCCCAGTACTTC. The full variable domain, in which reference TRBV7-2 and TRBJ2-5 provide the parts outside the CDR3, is GAGVSQSPSNKVTEKGKDVELRCDPISGHTALYWYRQSLGQGLEFLIYFQGNSAPDKSGLPSDRFSAERTGGSVSTLTIQRTQQEDSAVYLCASSLPARPSQEPQYFGPGTRLLVL.

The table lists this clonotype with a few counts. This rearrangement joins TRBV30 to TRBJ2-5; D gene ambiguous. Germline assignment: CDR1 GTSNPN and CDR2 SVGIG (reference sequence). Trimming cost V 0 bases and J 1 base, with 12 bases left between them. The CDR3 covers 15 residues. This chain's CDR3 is CAWSVTQLIQETQYF. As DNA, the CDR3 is TGTGCCTGGAGTGTAACACAGCTTATCCAAGAGACCCAGTACTTC.